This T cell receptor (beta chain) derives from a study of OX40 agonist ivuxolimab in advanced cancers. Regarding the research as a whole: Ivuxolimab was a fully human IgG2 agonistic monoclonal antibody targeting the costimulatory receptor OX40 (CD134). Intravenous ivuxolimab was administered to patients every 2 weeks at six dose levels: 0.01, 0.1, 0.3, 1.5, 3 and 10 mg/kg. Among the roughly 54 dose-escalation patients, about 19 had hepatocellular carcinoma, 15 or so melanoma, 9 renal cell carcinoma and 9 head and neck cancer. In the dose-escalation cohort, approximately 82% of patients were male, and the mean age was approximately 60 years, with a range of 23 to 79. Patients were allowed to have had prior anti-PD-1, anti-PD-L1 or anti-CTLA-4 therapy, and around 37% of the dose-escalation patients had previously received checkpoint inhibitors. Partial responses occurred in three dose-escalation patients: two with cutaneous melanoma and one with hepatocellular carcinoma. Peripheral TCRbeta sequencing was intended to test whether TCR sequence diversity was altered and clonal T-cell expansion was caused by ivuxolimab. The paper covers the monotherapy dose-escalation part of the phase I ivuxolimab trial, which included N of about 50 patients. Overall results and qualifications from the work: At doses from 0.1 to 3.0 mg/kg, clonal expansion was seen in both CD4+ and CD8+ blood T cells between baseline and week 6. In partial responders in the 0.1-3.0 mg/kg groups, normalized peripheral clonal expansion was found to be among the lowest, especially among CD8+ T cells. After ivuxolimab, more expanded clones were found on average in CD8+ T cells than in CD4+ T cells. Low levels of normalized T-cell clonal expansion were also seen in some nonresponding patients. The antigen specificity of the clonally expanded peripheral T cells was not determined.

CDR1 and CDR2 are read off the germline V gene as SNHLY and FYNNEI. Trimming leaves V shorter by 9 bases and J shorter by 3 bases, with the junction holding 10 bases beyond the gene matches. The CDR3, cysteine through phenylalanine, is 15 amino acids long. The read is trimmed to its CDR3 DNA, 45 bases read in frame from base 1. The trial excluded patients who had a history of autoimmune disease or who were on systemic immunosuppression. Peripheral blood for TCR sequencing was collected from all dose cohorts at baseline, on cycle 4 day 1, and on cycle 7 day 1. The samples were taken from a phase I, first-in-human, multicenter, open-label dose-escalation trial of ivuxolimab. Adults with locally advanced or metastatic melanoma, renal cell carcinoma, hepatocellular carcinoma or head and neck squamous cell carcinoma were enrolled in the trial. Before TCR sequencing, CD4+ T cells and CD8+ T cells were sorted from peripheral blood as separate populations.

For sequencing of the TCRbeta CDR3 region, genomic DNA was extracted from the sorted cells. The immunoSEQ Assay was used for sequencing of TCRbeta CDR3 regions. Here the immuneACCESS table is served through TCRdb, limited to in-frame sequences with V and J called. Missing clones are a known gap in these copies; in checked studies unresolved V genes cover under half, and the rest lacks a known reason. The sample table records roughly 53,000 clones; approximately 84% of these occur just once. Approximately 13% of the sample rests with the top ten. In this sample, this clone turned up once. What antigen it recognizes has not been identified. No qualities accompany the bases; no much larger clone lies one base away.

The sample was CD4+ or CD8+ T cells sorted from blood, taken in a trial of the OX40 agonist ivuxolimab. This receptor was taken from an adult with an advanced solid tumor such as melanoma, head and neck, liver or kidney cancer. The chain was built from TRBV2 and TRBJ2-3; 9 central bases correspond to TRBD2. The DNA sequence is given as TGTGCCAGTCAGTGGCGGGAGGGTTCGACAGATACGCAGTATTTT. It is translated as CASQWREGSTDTQYF.